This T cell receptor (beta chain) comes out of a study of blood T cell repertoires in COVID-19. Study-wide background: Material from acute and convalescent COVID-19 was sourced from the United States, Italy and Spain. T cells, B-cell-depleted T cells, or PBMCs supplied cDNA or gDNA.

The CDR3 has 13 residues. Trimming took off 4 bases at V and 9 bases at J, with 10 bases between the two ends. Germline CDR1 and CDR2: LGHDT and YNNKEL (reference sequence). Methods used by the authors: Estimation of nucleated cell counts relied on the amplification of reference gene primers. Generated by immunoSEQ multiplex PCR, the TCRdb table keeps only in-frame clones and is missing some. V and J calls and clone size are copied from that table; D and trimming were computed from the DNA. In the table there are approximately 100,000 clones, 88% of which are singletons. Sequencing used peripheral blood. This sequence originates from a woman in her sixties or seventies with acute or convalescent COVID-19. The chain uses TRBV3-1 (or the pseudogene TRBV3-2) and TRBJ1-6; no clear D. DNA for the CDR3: TGTGCCAGCAGCCCCCTCGCAGGTTCACCCCTCCACTTT. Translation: CASSPLAGSPLHF.